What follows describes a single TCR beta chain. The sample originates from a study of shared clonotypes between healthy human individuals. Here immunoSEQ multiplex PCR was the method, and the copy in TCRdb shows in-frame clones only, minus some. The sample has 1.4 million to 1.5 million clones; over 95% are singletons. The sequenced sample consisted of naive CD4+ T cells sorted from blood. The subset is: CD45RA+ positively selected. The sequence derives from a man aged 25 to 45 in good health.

The CDR3 is CASRTGINEQFF. CDR3 DNA: TGTGCCAGCAGGACAGGGATCAATGAGCAGTTCTTC. The V gene is TRBV25-1, the J gene TRBJ2-1; 7 positions agree with TRBD1. The CDR3 runs to 12 residues. The ends lost 6 bases at V and 6 bases at J; junction bases unmatched: 2. The germline gives CDR1 MGHDK, CDR2 SYGVNS.